This T cell receptor (beta chain) was sequenced during a study of monozygotic twins with inflammatory bowel disease. The CDR3 has 13 residues. The germline V gene has CDR1 LNHNV and CDR2 YYDKDF (reference sequence). Using the 5' RACE reads, TCRdb records one entry per CDR3 protein without DNA. The sample has about 160,000 distinct CDR3 sequences. Input material: blood. V usage is TRBV15 and J usage is TRBJ2-1. The TCR originated in a human donor with ulcerative colitis or Crohn's disease, or a healthy co-twin of an affected twin (not recorded which). CDR3 amino acids: CATSRDYLNEQFF.